The T cell receptor (beta chain) under discussion was sequenced for a study of cytomegalovirus exposure and HLA in healthy donors. V was trimmed by 1 base and J by 4 bases, leaving 13 bases between them. CDR3 length: 15 amino acids. Germline V gives CDR1 LGHNA, CDR2 YSLEER. Study-level points and caveats: Across donors, most TCRs were seen rarely, yet some public ones were widespread.

Regarding this clone: Its antigen is currently unknown.

TCRdb's copy holds only in-frame clones and misses some; the assay was immunoSEQ multiplex PCR. The sample shows 110,000 to 150,000 clones, around 88% of them seen only once. Sequencing used PBMCs. The rearrangement joins TRBV4-3 to TRBJ2-5, with a weak D call TRBD2 (5 bases). The clonotype originates from a young woman in good health and CMV-seropositive. This chain's CDR3 is CASSQGPGLGETQYF. The CDR3 nucleotides read TGCGCCAGCAGCCAAGGTCCGGGGTTGGGAGAGACCCAGTACTTC.